This passage covers 23 T cell receptor beta chains from one sample sequenced in a study of blood T cell repertoires in COVID-19. Produced via immunoSEQ multiplex PCR; TCRdb's table is partial and in-frame only. The repertoire holds 90,000 to 100,000 clones, with approximately 86% as singletons. Material: peripheral blood. The receptor source for this set is an elderly man with acute or convalescent COVID-19.

The chain's CDR3 is CASSEGTDNYGYTF. As DNA, the CDR3 is TGTGCCAGCAGTGAAGGGACTGATAACTATGGCTACACCTTC. The chain joins TRBV6-1 to TRBJ1-2; D gene ambiguous. Trimming removed 1 base at V and 1 base at J, with 7 bases between. The length of the CDR3 is 14 residues. The germline CDR1 and CDR2 sequences are MNHNS and SASEGT.

This clone is a singleton in its sample. This chain uses TRBV5-1 with TRBJ2-2; no reliable D call. Trimming cost V 7 bases and J 8 bases, with 6 bases left between them. The CDR3 extends over 10 amino acids. The germline CDR1 and CDR2 sequences are SGHRS and YFSETQ. The CDR3 loop reads CASPGGELFF. The CDR3 bases are TGCGCCAGCCCCGGGGGGGAGCTGTTTTTT.

The chain couples TRBV5-1 to TRBJ2-1; the match to TRBD1 covers 9 bases. The V gene's germline CDR1 is SGHRS and CDR2 YFSETQ. The V and J ends lost 4 bases and 9 bases, in that order; junction bases with no gene match: 8. This CDR3 has 14 amino acids. This chain's CDR3 is CASSPGQGQGEQFF. CDR3 nucleotide sequence: TGCGCCAGCAGCCCCGGACAGGGGCAGGGTGAGCAGTTCTTC.

This chain joins TRBV6-2 or TRBV6-3 and TRBJ1-1; 8 nucleotides line up with TRBD1. Looked up from germline, CDR1 is MNHEY and CDR2 is SVGEGT. Trimming took 4 bases from V and 4 from J; bases not matched to a gene: 17. This CDR3 is built from 18 residues. The CDR3 is CASSFSYHDRGWSTEAFF. CDR3 DNA sequence: TGTGCCAGCAGTTTCTCGTACCATGACAGGGGTTGGAGCACTGAAGCTTTCTTT.

The chain joins TRBV25-1 to TRBJ2-3; 9 nucleotides match TRBD2. Germline trimming cut 6 bases from V and 2 bases from J; bases unmatched to any gene: 3. Germline values: CDR1 MGHDK, CDR2 SYGVNS. CDR3 length: 14 residues. The CDR3 protein is CASSLAGLTDTQYF. CDR3 sequence (DNA): TGTGCCAGCAGCCTAGCGGGACTCACAGATACGCAGTATTTT.

V is TRBV5-1 and J is TRBJ2-3; 9 bases are shared with TRBD2. CDR1 is SGHRS and CDR2 is YFSETQ in the germline V gene. V shed 2 bases, J shed 1 base, and the junction held 8 bases outside the gene matches. This CDR3 comprises 17 residues. DNA of the CDR3: TGCGCCAGCAGCTTTGCGGGAGGGGCCTCTCGCACAGATACGCAGTATTTT. Translating gives CASSFAGGASRTDTQYF.

This clone was found once. The V and J genes are TRBV3-1 (or the pseudogene TRBV3-2) and TRBJ1-6; perhaps TRBD1 as D (5 bases). Trimming stripped 3 bases from V and 10 bases from J, with 13 bases between. Germline V lookup: CDR1 LGHDT, CDR2 YNNKEL (reference sequence). The CDR3 sequence is 14 residues long. The CDR3 protein is CASSHLDRRSPLHF. The CDR3 DNA follows: TGTGCCAGCAGCCACCTTGACAGACGCTCACCCCTCCACTTT.

This sequence joins TRBV7-8 and TRBJ2-2; 10 nucleotides match TRBD2. J lost 4 bases, V lost 0 bases, and 5 bases had no gene match. Germline assignment: CDR1 SGHVS and CDR2 FQNEAQ. This CDR3 comprises 17 residues. The CDR3 reads CASSLAGLAVSTGELFF. CDR3 DNA sequence: TGTGCCAGCAGCTTAGCCGGACTAGCGGTCAGCACCGGGGAGCTGTTTTTT.

The chain links TRBV28 to TRBJ1-4; no reliable D call. This CDR3 has 14 amino acids. With 3 bases removed from V and 0 bases from J, the gap between germline ends came to 5 bases. Looked up from germline, CDR1 is MDHEN and CDR2 is SYDVKM. CDR3 in DNA: TGTGCCAGCAGTTTCCAGTCAACTAATGAAAAACTGTTTTTT. Translation: CASSFQSTNEKLFF.

The rearrangement joins TRBV9 to TRBJ2-2; possible D gene TRBD2, 7 bases. The CDR3 length is 16 residues. V was shortened by 0 bases and J by 4 bases, with 13 bases between the two germline ends. Germline CDR1 SGDLS, CDR2 YYNGEE. The DNA of the CDR3 is TGTGCCAGCAGCGTAGAAGGGGGGGCAGTCACCGGGGAGCTGTTTTTT. Protein sequence: CASSVEGGAVTGELFF.

As regards this clone: Compared with germline, one end of the junction differs, possibly owing to a read error. V gene TRBV7-7 combines with J gene TRBJ2-5; 14 bases agree with TRBD2. The CDR3 consists of 15 residues. The germline V gene encodes CDR1 SSHAT and CDR2 FNYEAQ (reference sequence). CDR3 DNA sequence: TGTGCTAGCAGCCAGGGACTAGCGGGAGTCGGGACCCAGTACTTC. It translates to CASSQGLAGVGTQYF.

The rearrangement links TRBV18 to TRBJ1-2; no clear D. V gave up 4 bases and J gave up 3 bases, with 9 bases separating them. In germline, CDR1 is KGHSH, CDR2 LQKENI. The CDR3 has 13 residues. The CDR3 bases are TGTGCCAGCTCACTCTCGGGAGACTATGGCTACACCTTC. The encoded protein is CASSLSGDYGYTF.

V and J are TRBV5-6 and TRBJ1-4; D not resolved. The CDR3 contains 13 residues. Germline-derived CDR1 and CDR2 are SGHDT and YYEEEE. V lost 4 bases, J lost 7 bases, and 11 bases lay in between. The CDR3 reads CASSLRAIEKLFF. As DNA, the CDR3 is TGTGCCAGCAGCCTGCGGGCAATTGAAAAACTGTTTTTT.

This clone has a handful of counts. The chain carries TRBV7-9 and TRBJ2-3; possible D gene TRBD2, 5 bases. Germline assignment: CDR1 SEHNR and CDR2 FQNEAQ (reference sequence). This CDR3 is 15 amino acids long. Trimming took 4 bases from V and 4 from J, leaving 15 bases between them. This CDR3 is CASSYGLTEADTQYF. The CDR3 coding sequence is TGTGCCAGCAGCTACGGACTCACAGAGGCAGATACGCAGTATTTT.

This sequence joins TRBV28 and TRBJ2-3; D may be TRBD2 (5 bases). Trimming pared 5 bases from V and 0 bases from J, leaving 9 bases between. The CDR3 contains 14 residues. CDR1 and CDR2 from the germline V gene are MDHEN and SYDVKM. As DNA, the CDR3 is TGTGCCAGCAGTGTAAGCGGTAGCACAGATACGCAGTATTTT. Translated, it gives CASSVSGSTDTQYF.

The chain joins TRBV7-6 to TRBJ2-7; possibly TRBD2 for D (5 bases). The germline V gene encodes CDR1 SGHVS and CDR2 FNYEAQ. The CDR3 covers 16 residues. V shed 5 bases and J shed 4 bases, with 21 bases lying between them. Written as DNA, the CDR3 is TGTGCCAGCAGCCCCCAGACCGGGCGGGTTGGGTACGAGCAGTACTTC. It codes for CASSPQTGRVGYEQYF.

This CDR3 reads CASKKTSGMTDTQYF. In nucleotides, the CDR3 is TGTGCCAGCAAGAAAACTAGCGGGATGACAGATACGCAGTATTTT. The chain is built from TRBV2 and TRBJ2-3; 10 nucleotides align to TRBD2. The CDR3 is made up of 15 amino acids. Germline V gives CDR1 SNHLY, CDR2 FYNNEI. Trimming at V came to 7 bases and at J to 3 bases, leaving 7 bases not matched to a gene.

J is TRBJ1-2 and V is TRBV6-5; possible D gene TRBD1, 6 bases. Looked up from germline, CDR1 is MNHEY and CDR2 is SVGAGI. Trimming shortened V by 6 bases and J by 4 bases, and 15 bases separated the two germline ends. This CDR3 is built from 14 residues. In nucleotides, the CDR3 is TGTGCCAGCAGAATCCAACAGGGTCTCTATGGCTACACCTTC. This gives the protein CASRIQQGLYGYTF.

The V call is TRBV7-3, the J call TRBJ2-3; TRBD1 agrees at 9 bases. V was clipped by 1 base and J by 9 bases; unmatched bases: 14. CDR3 length: 17 amino acids. Germline V gene lookup returns CDR1 SGHTA and CDR2 FQGTGA. The CDR3 spells CASSLMPATGGAATQYF. In DNA, the CDR3 is TGTGCCAGCAGCTTAATGCCTGCTACAGGGGGCGCGGCCACGCAGTATTTT.

In its sample, this clone was seen once. The chain couples TRBV5-6 to TRBJ2-7; TRBD1 matches at 7 bases. CDR1 and CDR2 from the germline V gene are SGHDT and YYEEEE. The CDR3 spans 13 residues. V was clipped by 3 bases and J by 3 bases; unmatched bases: 3. CDR3 sequence reads: CASSWGQYYEQYF. CDR3 DNA: TGTGCCAGCAGCTGGGGACAGTACTACGAGCAGTACTTC.

The chain combines TRBV7-3 with TRBJ2-3, with 10 bases fitting TRBD2. CDR1 is SGHTA and CDR2 is FQGTGA in the germline V gene. The V and J ends lost 3 bases and 6 bases, in that order; junction bases with no gene match: 6. This CDR3 contains 15 residues. This CDR3 is CASSFSSGRRDTQYF. CDR3 in DNA: TGTGCCAGCAGCTTTAGTAGCGGGAGGAGGGATACGCAGTATTTT.

This chain links TRBV10-3 with TRBJ2-5; a weak D match, TRBD1 (5 bases). CDR3 length equals 10 residues. In germline, CDR1 is ENHRY, CDR2 SYGVKD. Deletions cut 10 bases from V and 5 bases from J, with 8 bases between. The CDR3 bases are TGTGCCACAGGGCGGGAGACCCAGTACTTC. Protein: CATGRETQYF.

V gene TRBV6-5 combines with J gene TRBJ2-2; no clear D. V lost 0 bases and J lost 13, with 12 bases in between. The CDR3 is made up of 13 amino acids. Germline loops: CDR1 MNHEY, CDR2 SVGAGI. CDR3 protein: CASSYSGSTGLFF. CDR3 nucleotides: TGTGCCAGCAGTTACTCTGGGTCCACGGGGCTGTTTTTT.